This is a list of T cell receptor beta chains from one sample in a study of control samples from healthy donors and cancer patients. Only in-frame clones appear in the TCRdb table, and some are missing; sequencing was by immunoSEQ multiplex PCR. Of 100,000 or so clones detected, under 90% appear once; the ten largest clones hold approximately 13%. Sequencing was performed on blood. The source is a woman between 50 and 59 years old in good health. Both conserved end residues are trimmed from each CDR3. A row's size may be missing; if present it is once, few, many or a size class.

TRBV5-1,-,TRBJ2-7,ASSLAGQSSYEQY
TRBV5-6,-,TRBJ1-6,ASSLVMGQDEGALH
TRBV6-5,few,TRBJ1-1,ASSNQGGDTEAF
TRBV11-3,few,TRBJ2-7,ASRGQGRSSYEQY
TRBV4-3,few,TRBJ2-7,ASSQERTGFSEQY
TRBV28,-,TRBJ2-3,ASSPPGRVDTQY
TRBV6-2/TRBV6-3,-,TRBJ1-5,ASSYRQGGQPQH
TRBV5-6,-,TRBJ2-2,ASRLSGVNTGELF
TRBV19,-,TRBJ1-2,ASSINRGGYGYT
TRBV7-2,few,TRBJ2-7,ASSSRWGSEQY
TRBV19,-,TRBJ2-7,THRDRESEQY
TRBV30,-,TRBJ2-3,AWSPPTSGGRTDTQY
TRBV7-9,once,TRBJ1-4,AGLNDLDEKLF
TRBV2,-,TRBJ1-5,ASSSDSFNQPQH
TRBV30,-,TRBJ1-6,AWSVGGQDSPLH
TRBV5-6,-,TRBJ1-2,ASSPGTGGRANYGYT
TRBV5-5,-,TRBJ2-7,ASSRDPTDEQY
TRBV12-3/TRBV12-4,-,TRBJ1-4,ASSLGEKLF
TRBV5-1,-,TRBJ2-3,ASKPFGADTQY
TRBV7-2,-,TRBJ1-5,ASSLSGFGQPQH
TRBV19,-,TRBJ1-5,ASSAGRTSQPQH
TRBV18,-,TRBJ1-1,ASSQGPNTEAF
TRBV19,-,TRBJ1-2,ASSTARLLAGGDYGYT
TRBV9,-,TRBJ2-3,ASSAGGGPDTQY
TRBV28,-,TRBJ1-5,ASRLGQYNQPQH
TRBV5-5,-,TRBJ2-7,ASSHPGQGPYEQY
TRBV6-5,-,TRBJ2-1,ASRINRERGEQF
TRBV6-2/TRBV6-3,once,TRBJ1-1,ASSKLGQGRMNTEAF
TRBV5-1,-,TRBJ1-1,ASSLDGTGGVVTEAF
TRBV12-3/TRBV12-4,-,TRBJ2-1,ASSFDYEQF
TRBV5-5,-,TRBJ2-7,ASSKGGEVGEQY
TRBV27,-,TRBJ2-2,ASSSNVAGGRTGELF
TRBV5-1,-,TRBJ1-1,ASSQDRGGTEAF
TRBV27,-,TRBJ2-3,ASSFRVTAGATDTQY
TRBV4-2,-,TRBJ2-6,ASSQRGPGGGSGANVLT
TRBV3-1/TRBV3-2,-,TRBJ2-5,ASSQDQGLGETQY
TRBV5-6,-,TRBJ1-2,ASSYPRIGRGGYT
TRBV28,once,TRBJ1-4,ASSPPKGEKLF
TRBV7-2,-,TRBJ2-5,ASSFTVQETQY
TRBV6-4,-,TRBJ1-1,ASSPRGLRTEAF
TRBV19,-,TRBJ1-6,ASTARLAVNSPLH
TRBV3-1/TRBV3-2,-,TRBJ2-7,ASSQVSRAYEQY